The 21 T cell receptor beta chains presented below share a single source sample, sequenced in a study of T cells in Graves' hyperthyroidism and ophthalmopathy. Amplification targeted TCR beta CDR3 regions from RNA transcripts. HTBI primers were used for first-round RT-PCR of the TCR CDR3. TCRdb re-called the multiplex PCR reads through MiXCR, storing one row per CDR3 protein. Among around 100,000 distinct CDR3 sequences listed, about 45% were seen once. The source material was blood. The receptor set was obtained from a man in his forties with Graves' hyperthyroidism.

This clonotype has ten or more counts. V is TRBV6-6 and J is TRBJ2-1; 9 nucleotides align to TRBD2. In germline, CDR1 is MNHNY, CDR2 SVGAGI (reference sequence). J lost 7 bases, V lost 7 bases, and 8 bases had no gene match. CDR3 length equals 14 residues. The CDR3 protein is CASTKASGNNEQFF. DNA of the CDR3: TGTGCCAGCACTAAGGCTAGCGGGAATAATGAGCAGTTCTTC.

This clonotype was observed at least ten times. This rearrangement joins TRBV6-1 to TRBJ1-3; 7 bases map to TRBD1. There are 16 residues in the CDR3. The trim removed 5 bases at V and 4 bases at J, leaving 11 bases unmatched. CDR1 and CDR2 from the germline V gene are MNHNS and SASEGT. For the CDR3, the DNA is TGTGCCAGCAGTTCCCGTCCGAGGGGGCGAGGAAACACCATATATTTT. The encoded protein is CASSSRPRGRGNTIYF.

This clonotype was found many times. J is TRBJ1-2 and V is TRBV7-7; D gene ambiguous. The CDR3 spans 12 residues. From germline, CDR1 is SSHAT and CDR2 FNYEAQ (reference sequence). The CDR3 DNA reads as TGTGCTACGTGGGAGGAATCCTATGGCTACACCTTC. Encoded protein: CATWEESYGYTF.

This clonotype was picked up many times. The chain joins TRBV2 to TRBJ1-3; D call uncertain. Trimming removed 2 bases at V and 5 bases at J, with 13 bases between. Germline CDR1 reads SNHLY; CDR2 reads FYNNEI. There are 15 residues in the CDR3. The CDR3 sequence is CASSEWKGTRNTIYF. DNA for the CDR3: TGTGCCAGCAGTGAATGGAAGGGAACAAGAAACACCATATATTTT.

Ten or more counts support this clonotype. This rearrangement joins TRBV20-1 to TRBJ2-3; D is possibly TRBD1 or TRBD2 (6 bases each). CDR1 is DFQATT and CDR2 is SNEGSKA in the germline V gene (reference sequence). The CDR3 has 15 residues. V lost 2 bases to trimming and J lost 2 bases, with 14 bases between them. The CDR3 DNA reads TGCAGTGCTAGATTGGGGGGCGGTCTCACAGATACGCAGTATTTT. It translates to CSARLGGGLTDTQYF.

This clonotype was observed a single time. This CDR3 fails to terminate in the conserved phenylalanine or tryptophan, so it likely reflects a read error. Because the CDR3's place on the DNA is in doubt, the DNA is left out and the CDR3 is given as listed by TCRdb. This chain connects TRBV2 to TRBJ1-4; the table's D gene call, TRBD1, was not cross checked with the DNA. The CDR3 numbers 17 amino acids, ends counted. Germline V lookup: CDR1 SNHLY, CDR2 FYNNEI. CDR3 protein: CASSAGASKGANEKLSL.

Many counts were recorded for this clonotype. J is TRBJ1-6 and V is TRBV11-1, with D possibly matching TRBD1 (6 bases). V lost 5 bases and J 7 bases, leaving 9 bases between the germline ends. The CDR3 covers 13 residues. In germline, CDR1 is SGHAT, CDR2 FQDESV (reference sequence). The CDR3 sequence: CASSPTGNSPLHF. CDR3 DNA sequence: TGTGCCAGCAGCCCTACAGGGAATTCACCCCTCCACTTT.

Regarding this clonotype: The conserved final phenylalanine or tryptophan is absent from the CDR3, which likely points to a read error. It is unclear where the CDR3 begins or ends on the DNA, so no DNA is shown, and the CDR3 is as TCRdb lists it. This chain joins TRBV20-1 and TRBJ1-3. The V gene's germline CDR1 is DFQATT and CDR2 SNEGSKA (reference sequence). The CDR3 is 10 amino acids in total, end residues counted. The chain's CDR3 is CSARDAAGLA.

This clonotype was detected once. The V call is TRBV2, the J call TRBJ2-5; D perhaps matches TRBD2 (6 bases). Germline CDR1 reads SNHLY; CDR2 reads FYNNEI. The CDR3 sequence is 11 residues long. The germline V and J ends were trimmed by 4 bases and 9 bases, with 9 bases remaining between them. CDR3 sequence reads: CASSVGGSQYF. In nucleotides, the CDR3 is TGTGCCAGCAGTGTGGGGGGTTCCCAGTACTTC.

As concerns this clonotype: One end of the junction does not line up with germline, which may come from a read error. The chain employs TRBV7-7 and TRBJ1-1; 8 positions agree with TRBD1. This CDR3 comprises 15 residues. CDR1 is SSHAT, CDR2 FNYEAQ, per germline (reference sequence). The CDR3 nucleotides read TGTGCTAGCAGCTTCGGACAGGGATTGAACACTGAAGCTTTCTTT. This encodes CASSFGQGLNTEAFF.

This clonotype appeared many times. This sequence joins TRBV5-1 and TRBJ1-4, with 8 bases that match TRBD1. CDR3 length: 17 amino acids. Per germline, CDR1 SGHRS and CDR2 YFSETQ. V shed 4 bases and J 2 bases; nucleotides not matched to a gene: 10. This chain's CDR3 is CASSGGQAGRTNEKLFF. The DNA of the CDR3 is TGCGCCAGCAGCGGGGGACAGGCTGGTCGGACTAATGAAAAACTGTTTTTT.

The gene calls are TRBV19 and TRBJ1-1; the match to TRBD1 covers 7 bases. The CDR3 runs to 14 residues. Germline CDR1 is LNHDA and CDR2 is SQIVND (reference sequence). V trimming: 4 bases; J trimming: 4 bases; junction bases outside the gene matches: 6. For the CDR3, the DNA is TGTGCCAGTAGTACCGACAGGGCCCTCACTGAAGCTTTCTTT. Translation gives CASSTDRALTEAFF. The full variable domain, with the rest looked up from reference TRBV19 and TRBJ1-1, is DGGITQSPKYLFRKEGQNVTLSCEQNLNHDAMYWYRQDPGQGLRLIYYSQIVNDFQKGDIAEGYSVSREKKESFPLTVTSAQKNPTAFYLCASSTDRALTEAFFGQGTRLTVV.

This clonotype was detected ten times or more. The rearrangement uses TRBV2 and TRBJ2-5; D assignment may be TRBD1 or TRBD2 (5 bases each). V lost 3 bases and J lost 1, with 12 bases in between. This CDR3 has 15 residues. Germline V gene sequence: CDR1 SNHLY, CDR2 FYNNEI. The DNA for the CDR3 is TGTGCCAGCAGTGAGCCTTTGGGGGTCCAAGAGACCCAGTACTTC. It codes for CASSEPLGVQETQYF.

The chain carries TRBV9 and TRBJ2-5; D is unresolved. Between the trimmed V and J ends, which lost 0 bases and 3 bases, there was a span of 6 bases. Germline lookup yields CDR1 SGDLS and CDR2 YYNGEE. The CDR3 totals 13 residues. The CDR3 nucleotides read TGTGCCAGCAGCGTAGACAGAAAAGAGACCCAGTACTTC. It specifies CASSVDRKETQYF.

V gene TRBV24-1 combines with J gene TRBJ2-7; 8 bases are shared with TRBD1. In germline, CDR1 is KGHDR, CDR2 SFDVKD. J gave up 4 bases and V 2 bases, and 12 bases lay outside the gene matches. The CDR3 contains 17 residues. CDR3 in amino acids: CATSDSRDRTNQYEQYF. The DNA of the CDR3 is TGTGCCACCAGTGATTCGAGGGACAGGACAAACCAGTACGAGCAGTACTTC.

With regard to this clonotype: The germline gene is not matched at one end of the junction; a read error may be the cause. This chain joins TRBV7-9 and TRBJ2-5, with a possible D match to TRBD2 (6 bases). The CDR3 has 15 residues. Germline CDR1 reads SEHNR; CDR2 reads FQNEAQ (reference sequence). The CDR3 DNA follows: TGTGCTAGCAGCCGCGGGATTCAGGGACAAGAGACCCAGTACTTC. This encodes CASSRGIQGQETQYF.

This rearrangement joins TRBV7-2 to TRBJ2-3; TRBD2 might be the D (6 bases). The germline V gene encodes CDR1 SGHTA and CDR2 FQGNSA. CDR3 length: 15 residues. Deletions cut 1 base from V and 6 bases from J, with 14 bases between. CDR3 in DNA: TGTGCCAGCAGCTTAGACCGACTAGTGACGGATACGCAGTATTTT. The encoded protein is CASSLDRLVTDTQYF.

This rearrangement joins TRBV15 to TRBJ1-4; D call uncertain. Germline V gives CDR1 LNHNV, CDR2 YYDKDF (reference sequence). Trimming cost V 0 bases and J 8 bases, with 13 bases left between them. The CDR3 extends over 15 amino acids. This CDR3 is CATSRDRDLGEKLFF. CDR3 sequence (DNA): TGTGCCACCAGCAGAGATCGAGACCTCGGGGAAAAACTGTTTTTT.

This clonotype was detected once. V is TRBV19 and J is TRBJ2-5, with 10 bases fitting TRBD1. The ends lost 8 bases at V and 4 bases at J; junction bases unmatched: 13. CDR1 and CDR2 (germline): LNHDA, SQIVND (reference sequence). The CDR3 spans 16 residues. The CDR3 DNA is TGTGCCAGTTGTCGACACTCGACAGGGGGCACAGAGACCCAGTACTTC. Translating gives CASCRHSTGGTETQYF.

This chain uses TRBV5-1 with TRBJ1-1, with TRBD1 matching 8 bases. In germline, CDR1 is SGHRS, CDR2 YFSETQ. V trimming: 1 base; J trimming: 7 bases; junction bases outside the gene matches: 3. This CDR3 region has 13 residues. CDR3 residues: CASSLSGGGEAFF. The CDR3 DNA follows: TGCGCCAGCAGCTTGTCAGGGGGCGGTGAAGCTTTCTTT. The variable domain in full, completed from reference TRBV5-1 and TRBJ1-1, reads KAGVTQTPRYLIKTRGQQVTLSCSPISGHRSVSWYQQTPGQGLQFLFEYFSETQRNKGNFPGRFSGRQFSNSRSEMNVSTLELGDSALYLCASSLSGGGEAFFGQGTRLTVV.

This clonotype was counted at least ten times. The V and J genes are TRBV20-1 and TRBJ2-2; 12 bases align to TRBD2. V was pared by 1 base and J by 5 bases, with 11 bases of the junction left unmatched. The CDR3 length is 18 residues. Germline CDR1 and CDR2: DFQATT and SNEGSKA (reference sequence). CDR3 region: CSARGLAGGHVGTGELFF. The CDR3 DNA reads TGCAGTGCTAGAGGGCTAGCGGGAGGGCATGTGGGAACCGGGGAGCTGTTTTTT.